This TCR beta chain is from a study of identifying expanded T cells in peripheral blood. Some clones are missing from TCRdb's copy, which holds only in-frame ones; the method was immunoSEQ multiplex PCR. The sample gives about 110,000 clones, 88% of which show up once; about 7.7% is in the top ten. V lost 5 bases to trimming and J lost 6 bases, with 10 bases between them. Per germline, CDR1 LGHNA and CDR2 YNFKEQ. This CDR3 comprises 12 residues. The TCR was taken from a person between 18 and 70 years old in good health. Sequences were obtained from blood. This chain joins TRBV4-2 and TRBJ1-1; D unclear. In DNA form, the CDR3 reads TGTGCCAGCAGCGAGAGTCGTTCTGAAGCTTTCTTT. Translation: CASSESRSEAFF.